This record covers a single T cell receptor (beta chain). Its specificity is not known. Produced via immunoSEQ multiplex PCR; TCRdb's table is partial and in-frame only. The data show some 86,000 clones, about nine tenths seen once. Per the germline V gene, CDR1 is SGHRS and CDR2 is YFSETQ. This CDR3 has 15 amino acids. Trimming took 4 bases from V and 0 from J; bases not matched to a gene: 5. The source of the sample is a study of PD-1 blockade in classical Hodgkin lymphoma. Study-wide results and caveats: By C4D1, CD4+ diversity increased significantly, especially in complete responders.

The time point is: cycle 4 day 1 (C4D1), after less than seven weeks of nivolumab. Each patient relapsed following autologous stem cell transplantation, and prior brentuximab vedotin exposure differed. The rearrangement links TRBV5-1 to TRBJ2-3; TRBD1 aligns across 7 bases. The TCR sequence derives from a human donor with classical Hodgkin lymphoma. The input for sequencing was peripheral blood mononuclear cells (PBMCs), taken before the fourth cycle of nivolumab. The CDR3 region has the DNA TGCGCCAGCAGCCTGGGACAGACTAGCACAGATACGCAGTATTTT. It codes for CASSLGQTSTDTQYF.